The clone carrying this TCR beta chain has just one count. Its antigen is unknown. The PCR ran on 60 Vbeta and 13 Jbeta primers. Produced via immunoSEQ multiplex PCR; TCRdb's table is partial and in-frame only. The table lists about 150,000 clones, about 60% of them singletons. This specimen comes from a study of cytomegalovirus exposure and HLA in healthy donors. At the level of the study: Among 350 to 500 genotyped donors, about 85% fell in the Caucasian-associated ancestry cluster.

The V end was cut by 0 bases, the J end by 7 bases, with 16 bases between. The germline CDR1 and CDR2 sequences are SGDLS and YYNGEE. The CDR3 contains 15 residues. Study-wide results and caveats: For TCR beta chains, V- and J-gene trimming was later linked to a missense DCLRE1C variant. Some V segments, TRBV6-2 and TRBV6-3 among them, were indistinguishable and were therefore excluded.

The V call is TRBV9, the J call TRBJ1-1; D is unclear. The sequence came from a woman aged 60-75 years in good health and CMV-seropositive. The sample was PBMCs. The CDR3 is CASSVDGWRVSEAFF. The CDR3, as DNA: TGTGCCAGCAGCGTAGATGGATGGAGGGTGAGTGAAGCTTTCTTT.